This TCR beta chain was observed in a study of cytomegalovirus exposure and HLA in healthy donors. Study-level results: It was reported in a later analysis that an Asian-associated ancestry cluster showed fewer N-insertions than the roughly 670-donor mean.

With 60 Vbeta and 13 Jbeta primers, the PCR was carried out. The repertoire was sequenced with immunoSEQ multiplex PCR; TCRdb's copy has only in-frame clones and lacks some. The sample holds 100,000 to 150,000 clones, about 80% seen once. V dropped 7 bases and J dropped 0 bases, with 9 bases sitting between them. CDR3 size: 14 residues. CDR1 SNHLY and CDR2 FYNNEI come from the germline V gene. Comments on this clone: As yet, its antigen is unknown.

This sequence originates from a man aged 45-60 years in good health and CMV-seropositive. Sequencing was performed on PBMCs. The chain joins TRBV2 to TRBJ1-4; D remains unclear. CDR3 nucleotides: TGTGCCAGCATTTCAGTGCCAACTAATGAAAAACTGTTTTTT. Protein sequence: CASISVPTNEKLFF.